This T cell receptor (beta chain) was found in a study of T-cell memory formation after mild COVID-19. UMIs and sample barcodes were carried by the TCR alpha and TCR beta cDNA libraries that 5'RACE produced using constant-segment primers. TCRdb redid the calling of the 5' RACE reads with MiXCR, one entry per CDR3 protein. The repertoire holds some 130,000 distinct CDR3 sequences, about 6% seen once, with about 2.2% in the top ten. The CDR3 loop spans 15 amino acids. CDR1 is MNHEY, CDR2 SVGEGT, per germline. J lost 2 bases, V lost 4 bases, and 5 bases had no gene match. Whole-study results and caveats: Prior to infection, memory already included some responding clones, suggesting cross-reactive memory joined.

On this clonotype itself: No antigen is known for it.

The receptor comes from an adult woman who had mild COVID-19 (a few samples of this study predate the infection). Cell type and time point are not known. J is TRBJ1-2 and V is TRBV6-2 or TRBV6-3; 9 positions agree with TRBD1. The specimen sequenced was PBMCs or a T cell subset sorted from them (not recorded which). As DNA, the CDR3 is TGTGCCAGCAGTTCCACCGGGACAGGGAACTATGGCTACACCTTC. Translation: CASSSTGTGNYGYTF.